The entry below gives a single TCR beta chain sequence along with its context. All enrollees were roughly 18 to 89 years old and from about 24 US areas. These data come from a study of blood T cell repertoires in COVID-19. J was trimmed by 1 base and V by 0 bases; bases with no gene match: 4. There are 16 residues in the CDR3. CDR1 and CDR2 (germline): SGHTA, FQGNSA. Original data processing: Estimates of nucleated cell counts were drawn from the amplification of reference gene primers. Some clones are missing from TCRdb's copy, which holds only in-frame ones; the method was immunoSEQ multiplex PCR. V and J calls and clone size are given by that table; D and trimming were obtained from the DNA. The table has about 220,000 clones, about 79% seen once; the top ten hold roughly 1.3%.

The chain has TRBV7-2 and TRBJ2-5, with 8 bases that match TRBD2. Sequenced input: PBMCs or T cells enriched from blood (not recorded which). This clonotype was sampled from a woman aged 40 to 50 with acute COVID-19. The CDR3 loop is CASSLAGLGTQETQYF. The DNA for the CDR3 is TGTGCCAGCAGCTTAGCGGGACTAGGGACCCAAGAGACCCAGTACTTC.